This T cell receptor (beta chain) emerged from a study of cytomegalovirus exposure and HLA in healthy donors. Study as a whole: A data release that came early held tens of millions of unique TCRs from HLA-typed donors.

Likely unrecorded immune exposures existed in these nominally healthy donors. With 60 Vbeta and 13 Jbeta primers, the PCR was carried out. The protocol was immunoSEQ multiplex PCR, while the TCRdb copy is restricted to in-frame clones and leaves out a portion. The data show about 160,000 clones, about 72% seen once. With respect to this clone: Antigen unknown.

The length of the CDR3 is 14 residues. V dropped 6 bases and J dropped 2; count of bases not matched to a gene: 7. The germline V gene has CDR1 SNHLY and CDR2 FYNNEI. Study-wide findings and caveats: Analysis was carried out at a later point, and it linked a missense DCLRE1C variant to TCR beta V- and J-gene trimming. Presence/absence results assume similar sequencing depth per donor, which may not hold.

This chain connects TRBV2 to TRBJ2-7; 7 bases fit TRBD1. The origin of this receptor is a man younger than 40 in good health and CMV-seropositive. Input material: PBMCs. Written as DNA, the CDR3 is TGTGCCAGCAGAAACAGGGGAGCAACCTACGAGCAGTACTTC. Translation: CASRNRGATYEQYF.